This T cell receptor beta chain emerged from a study of T-cell reconstitution after alpha-beta-depleted transplantation in children. Unique molecular identifiers were used in preparing the TCRbeta library. TCRdb recomputed calls from the PCR reads with MiXCR, one row per CDR3 protein. This table has about 110,000 distinct CDR3 sequences, roughly 6.1% appearing once. This clonotype was detected only a few times. CDR3 length: 14 amino acids. With V trimmed by 5 bases and J by 3 bases, 4 bases remained unmatched. Per the germline V gene, CDR1 is LNHDA and CDR2 is SQIVND (reference sequence). The TCR comes from a male patient between 2 and 10 years old who had a stem cell transplant for acute lymphoblastic leukemia, so the T cells may come from the graft donor. This rearrangement joins TRBV19 to TRBJ2-7; 10 bases align to TRBD2. The material sequenced was PBMCs, mostly from graft donor cells, taken 360 days after TCRalphabeta/CD19-depleted stem cell transplant. The CDR3 bases are TGTGCCAGTAGTCCGGGACTAGCGATCTACGAGCAGTACTTC. This translates into CASSPGLAIYEQYF.